These 19 T cell receptor beta chains were sequenced from one sample in a study of blood T cell repertoires in COVID-19. Only in-frame clones appear in the TCRdb table, and some are missing; sequencing was by immunoSEQ multiplex PCR. This table has around 250,000 clones, around nine tenths appearing once. The source material was peripheral blood. These receptors originate from a woman aged 55 to 70 who had recovered from COVID-19.

The rearrangement links TRBV5-6 to TRBJ2-1, with 9 bases identical to TRBD2. This CDR3 contains 16 residues. The junction had 8 bases not matched to a gene; V was cut back by 4 bases and J by 3 bases. The germline V gene has CDR1 SGHDT and CDR2 YYEEEE. The DNA of the CDR3 is TGTGCCAGCAGCACTAGGGGAGCGGGGGGCTACAATGAGCAGTTCTTC. Its protein is CASSTRGAGGYNEQFF.

This chain links TRBV28 with TRBJ2-2; a weak D match, TRBD1 (6 bases). The CDR3 spans 15 residues. Trimming cost V 2 bases and J 5 bases, with 12 bases left between them. Germline lookup yields CDR1 MDHEN and CDR2 SYDVKM. CDR3: CASSLIGQTTGELFF. In DNA, the CDR3 is TGTGCCAGCAGTTTAATAGGACAGACAACCGGGGAGCTGTTTTTT.

In its sample, this clone was seen once. This chain joins TRBV18 and TRBJ1-4; D possibly corresponds to TRBD1 (5 bases). This CDR3 is 16 amino acids long. Between the trimmed V and J ends, which lost 6 bases and 4 bases, there was a span of 18 bases. Germline CDR1 is KGHSH and CDR2 is LQKENI. CDR3 nucleotide sequence: TGTGCCAGCTCGCCAAACGCGACAGCCAGTAATGAAAAACTGTTTTTT. Residues: CASSPNATASNEKLFF.

The rearrangement joins TRBV12-3 or TRBV12-4 to TRBJ2-5; tentatively, D is TRBD2 (5 bases). The CDR3 consists of 11 residues. The V and J ends lost 8 bases and 5 bases respectively, with 9 bases between them. The CDR3 DNA reads TGTGCCAGCCGGGGTGAGGAGACCCAGTACTTC. Protein product: CASRGEETQYF.

The chain recombines TRBV2 with TRBJ2-7; 7 bases fit TRBD1. The CDR3 spans 15 residues. The germline V gene encodes CDR1 SNHLY and CDR2 FYNNEI. V was clipped by 4 bases and J by 2 bases; unmatched bases: 8. CDR3 nucleotides: TGTGCCAGCAGTGGAGAACCGGGACAGACCTACGAGCAGTACTTC. Amino acids: CASSGEPGQTYEQYF.

The CDR3 region is CASSVGGTGELFF. CDR3 nucleotide sequence: TGTGCCAGCAGCGTAGGAGGGACCGGGGAGCTGTTTTTT. This rearrangement joins TRBV9 to TRBJ2-2; tentatively, D is TRBD2 (5 bases). Germline-derived CDR1 and CDR2 are SGDLS and YYNGEE. This CDR3 has 13 amino acids. Between the trimmed V and J ends, which lost 0 bases and 5 bases, there was a span of 5 bases.

The V and J genes are TRBV7-6 and TRBJ2-7; 7 bases fit TRBD1. Germline trimming cut 3 bases from V and 2 bases from J; bases unmatched to any gene: 7. The CDR3 runs to 15 residues. The V gene's germline CDR1 is SGHVS and CDR2 FNYEAQ. Here the CDR3 DNA reads TGTGCCAGCAGCTTGAGACAGGGTGCTGCCTACGAGCAGTACTTC. Residues: CASSLRQGAAYEQYF.

V is TRBV11-2 and J is TRBJ2-1, with 10 bases identical to TRBD2. J lost 7 bases, V lost 8 bases, and 5 bases had no gene match. The CDR3 is 13 amino acids. Germline CDR1 and CDR2: SGHAT and FQNNGV. The CDR3 reads CASQRGGGNEQFF. CDR3 nucleotides: TGTGCCAGCCAGCGGGGGGGCGGGAATGAGCAGTTCTTC.

The V and J genes are TRBV5-1 and TRBJ2-2; 8 bases agree with TRBD1. The V segment lost 4 bases and the J segment 0 bases; nucleotides outside the gene matches: 5. The CDR3 is 16 amino acids. Germline CDR1 and CDR2: SGHRS and YFSETQ. The DNA for the CDR3 is TGCGCCAGCAGCCCGGACAGGGTCGCGAACACCGGGGAGCTGTTTTTT. This translates into CASSPDRVANTGELFF.

The V and J genes are TRBV6-5 and TRBJ1-2; TRBD1 might be the D (6 bases). Trimming removed 6 bases from V and 8 bases from J, with 16 bases in between. Germline V gene data show CDR1 as MNHEY and CDR2 as SVGAGI. This CDR3 is 13 amino acids long. The CDR3 DNA sequence: TGTGCCAGCAGGGGGGCTCTGAGGGAGGGCTACACCTTC. Protein product: CASRGALREGYTF.

CDR3 in DNA: TGTGCCAGCAGTCCGCCTCGGGGGTCTAATGAAAAACTGTTTTTT. It is translated as CASSPPRGSNEKLFF. The J gene is TRBJ1-4, the V gene TRBV28; tentatively, D is TRBD1 (5 bases). V was trimmed by 5 bases and J by 3 bases, leaving 13 bases between them. CDR3 length equals 15 residues. Looked up from germline, CDR1 is MDHEN and CDR2 is SYDVKM.

V gene TRBV5-4 combines with J gene TRBJ1-2; a weak D match, TRBD1 (6 bases). Germline V gene lookup returns CDR1 SGHNT and CDR2 YYREEE (reference sequence). The V end lost 0 bases, the J end lost 6 bases, and 9 bases lay between the germline ends. The CDR3 spans 13 residues. The CDR3 DNA is TGTGCCAGCAGCTTGGCAGGGGCTCATGGCTACACCTTC. It specifies CASSLAGAHGYTF.

The genes are TRBV28 and TRBJ2-1; the match to TRBD2 covers 8 bases. Germline trimming cut 0 bases from V and 5 bases from J; bases unmatched to any gene: 6. The CDR3 is 16 amino acids. Germline assignment: CDR1 MDHEN and CDR2 SYDVKM. The CDR3 reads CASSLWRGAGDNEQFF. In nucleotides, the CDR3 is TGTGCCAGCAGTTTATGGCGGGGGGCAGGCGACAATGAGCAGTTCTTC.

V is TRBV5-1 and J is TRBJ1-3, with D perhaps TRBD1 (6 bases). The CDR3 is 14 amino acids. Trimming stripped 4 bases from V and 4 bases from J, with 12 bases between. Germline lookup yields CDR1 SGHRS and CDR2 YFSETQ. CDR3 residues: CASSGTGMGNTIYF. DNA for the CDR3: TGCGCCAGCAGCGGCACAGGGATGGGAAACACCATATATTTT.

This chain connects TRBV19 to TRBJ2-6; 11 bases match TRBD1. The germline V gene encodes CDR1 LNHDA and CDR2 SQIVND (reference sequence). CDR3 length: 18 amino acids. V was clipped by 5 bases and J by 0 bases; unmatched bases: 6. DNA of the CDR3: TGTGCCAGTAGTCCTCAGGGACAGGGGGGCTCTGGGGCCAACGTCCTGACTTTC. Protein: CASSPQGQGGSGANVLTF.

The chain uses TRBV11-2 and TRBJ2-7, with 9 bases that match TRBD2. With 0 bases clipped from V and 0 bases from J, the junction kept 6 bases outside the gene matches. The CDR3 spans 17 residues. Germline V CDR1 and CDR2: SGHAT, FQNNGV. CDR3 DNA: TGTGCCAGCAGCTTAGATTGGCTAGCGGGATCCTCCTACGAGCAGTACTTC. Translated: CASSLDWLAGSSYEQYF.

V usage is TRBV12-3 or TRBV12-4 and J usage is TRBJ1-5; no firm D call. Trimming pared 5 bases from V and 7 bases from J, leaving 12 bases between. The CDR3 totals 13 residues. CDR3 DNA: TGTGCCAGCAGTACCCCGGTTAGACAGCCCCAGCATTTT. Protein product: CASSTPVRQPQHF.

The chain employs TRBV11-2 and TRBJ1-5, with D possibly matching TRBD1 (5 bases). Germline V CDR1 and CDR2: SGHAT, FQNNGV. CDR3 length equals 14 residues. V shed 1 base and J shed 2 bases, with 6 bases lying between them. CDR3 in DNA: TGTGCCAGCAGCTTAGTAGGGGGCAATCAGCCCCAGCATTTT. This codes for CASSLVGGNQPQHF. The whole variable domain, remainder taken from reference TRBV11-2 and TRBJ1-5, is EAGVAQSPRYKIIEKRQSVAFWCNPISGHATLYWYQQILGQGPKLLIQFQNNGVVDDSQLPKDRFSAERLKGVDSTLKIQPAKLEDSAVYLCASSLVGGNQPQHFGDGTRLSIL.

This chain connects TRBV7-8 to TRBJ2-5; 9 bases map to TRBD2. The V gene end was trimmed by 5 bases and the J gene end by 5 bases; junction bases not matched to a gene: 12. Germline V lookup: CDR1 SGHVS, CDR2 FQNEAQ. The CDR3 has 16 residues. CDR3 bases: TGTGCCAGCAGCCCTCGTCTTAGCGGGGGCGAGGAGACCCAGTACTTC. Amino acid sequence: CASSPRLSGGEETQYF.